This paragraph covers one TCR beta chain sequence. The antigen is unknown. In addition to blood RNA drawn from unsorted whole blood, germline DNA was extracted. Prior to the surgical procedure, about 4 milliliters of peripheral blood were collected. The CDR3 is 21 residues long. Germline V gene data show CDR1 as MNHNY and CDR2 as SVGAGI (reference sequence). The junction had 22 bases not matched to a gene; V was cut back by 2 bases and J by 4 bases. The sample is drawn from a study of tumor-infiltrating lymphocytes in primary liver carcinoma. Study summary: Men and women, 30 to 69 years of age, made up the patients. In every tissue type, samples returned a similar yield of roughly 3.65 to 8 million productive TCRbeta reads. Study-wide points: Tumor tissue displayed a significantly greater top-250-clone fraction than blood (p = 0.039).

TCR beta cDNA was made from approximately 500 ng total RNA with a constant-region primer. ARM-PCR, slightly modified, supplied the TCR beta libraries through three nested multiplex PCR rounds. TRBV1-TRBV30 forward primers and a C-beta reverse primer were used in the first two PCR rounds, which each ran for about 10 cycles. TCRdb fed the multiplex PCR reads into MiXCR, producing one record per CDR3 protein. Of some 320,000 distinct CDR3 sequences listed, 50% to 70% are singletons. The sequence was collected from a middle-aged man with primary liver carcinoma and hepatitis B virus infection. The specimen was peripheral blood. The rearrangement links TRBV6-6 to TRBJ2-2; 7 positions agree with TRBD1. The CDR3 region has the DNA TGTGCCAGCAGTTACCTGACCCCGGGACAGAGGCCTCGTGGAAGCACCGGGGAGCTGTTTTTT. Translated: CASSYLTPGQRPRGSTGELFF.